This T cell receptor (beta chain) was sequenced during a study of blood T cell repertoires in COVID-19. Data came from immunoSEQ multiplex PCR; TCRdb stores just in-frame clones and leaves some out. The sample includes 200,000 to 250,000 clones, roughly 85% seen only once; the top ten take 5% to 6.5%. Sequenced: peripheral blood. This TCR was recovered from a man aged 50 or older with COVID-19, enrolled during active disease.

The CDR3 nucleotides read TGTGCCATCAGTGGCCGGGACAGGGGGAACGAGCAGTACTTC. Translated: CAISGRDRGNEQYF. The chain links TRBV10-3 to TRBJ2-7, with 11 bases matching TRBD1. The germline CDR1 and CDR2 sequences are ENHRY and SYGVKD. This CDR3 has 14 amino acids. J lost 5 bases, V lost 4 bases, and 4 bases had no gene match.